The clone carrying this TCR beta chain turned up a few times. Antigen: not known. V gave up 4 bases and J gave up 4 bases; unmatched junction bases: 5. Germline V CDR1 and CDR2: SNHLY, FYNNEI. CDR3 size: 16 residues. The sequenced template was cDNA made from the entire isolated RNA. The method was immunoSEQ multiplex PCR; TCRdb's version includes in-frame clones alone and lacks a portion of them. The repertoire holds 95,000 to 110,000 clones, 25% to 35% seen once, with 0.5% to 0.55% in the top ten. The data derive from a study of beta chain features in type 1 diabetes. Whole-study findings and limits: In all four CD4+ subsets, TCRB CDR3 length was significantly, moderately reduced in type 1 diabetes.

The chain carries TRBV2 and TRBJ2-2; 11 bases match TRBD2. Material for sequencing was central memory CD4+ T cells from blood. The sequence was collected from a woman younger than 35 with type 1 diabetes. CDR3 region: CASSGPSGRSTGELFF. The CDR3 region has the DNA TGTGCCAGCAGTGGACCTAGCGGGAGGAGCACCGGGGAGCTGTTTTTT.